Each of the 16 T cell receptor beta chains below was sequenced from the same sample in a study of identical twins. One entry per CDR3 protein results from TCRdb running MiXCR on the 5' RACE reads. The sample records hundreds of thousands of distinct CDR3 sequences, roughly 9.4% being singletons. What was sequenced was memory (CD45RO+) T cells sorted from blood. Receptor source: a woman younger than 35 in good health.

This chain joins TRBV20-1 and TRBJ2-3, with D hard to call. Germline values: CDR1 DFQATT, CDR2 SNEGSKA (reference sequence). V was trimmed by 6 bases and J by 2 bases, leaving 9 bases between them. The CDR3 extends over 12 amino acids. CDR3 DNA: TGCAGTGCATTACCACACACAGATACGCAGTATTTT. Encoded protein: CSALPHTDTQYF.

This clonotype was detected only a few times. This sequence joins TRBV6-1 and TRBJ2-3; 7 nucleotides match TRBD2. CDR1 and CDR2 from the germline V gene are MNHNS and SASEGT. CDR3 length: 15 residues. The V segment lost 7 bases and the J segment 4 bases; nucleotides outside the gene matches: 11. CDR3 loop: CASTPHGGGADTQYF. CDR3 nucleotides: TGTGCCAGCACCCCCCACGGGGGAGGGGCAGATACGCAGTATTTT.

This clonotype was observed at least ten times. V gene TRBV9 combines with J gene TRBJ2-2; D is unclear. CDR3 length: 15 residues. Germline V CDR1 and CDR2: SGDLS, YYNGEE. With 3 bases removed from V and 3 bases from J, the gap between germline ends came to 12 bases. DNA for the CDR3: TGTGCCAGCAGCGGGGTGAGGCAATACACCGGGGAGCTGTTTTTT. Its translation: CASSGVRQYTGELFF.

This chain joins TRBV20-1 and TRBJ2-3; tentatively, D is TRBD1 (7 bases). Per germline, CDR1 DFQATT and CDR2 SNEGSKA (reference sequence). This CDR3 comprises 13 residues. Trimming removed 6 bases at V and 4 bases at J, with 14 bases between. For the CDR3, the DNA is TGCAGTGCCGCCGACAGGGAGGCAGATACGCAGTATTTT. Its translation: CSAADREADTQYF.

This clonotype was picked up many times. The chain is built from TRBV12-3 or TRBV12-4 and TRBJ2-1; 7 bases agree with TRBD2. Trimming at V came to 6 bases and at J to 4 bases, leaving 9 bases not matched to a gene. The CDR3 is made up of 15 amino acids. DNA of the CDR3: TGTGCCAGCAGGCCCTGGGCTAGCGGTTACAATGAGCAGTTCTTC. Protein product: CASRPWASGYNEQFF.

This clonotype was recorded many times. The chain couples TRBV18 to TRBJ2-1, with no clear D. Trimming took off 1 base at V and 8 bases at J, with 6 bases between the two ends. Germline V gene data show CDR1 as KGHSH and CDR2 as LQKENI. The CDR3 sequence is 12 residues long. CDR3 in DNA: TGTGCCAGCTCACCACTGAGTTATGAGCAGTTCTTC. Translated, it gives CASSPLSYEQFF. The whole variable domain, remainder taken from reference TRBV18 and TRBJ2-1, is NAGVMQNPRHLVRRRGQEARLRCSPMKGHSHVYWYRQLPEEGLKFMVYLQKENIIDESGMPKERFSAEFPKEGPSILRIQQVVRGDSAAYFCASSPLSYEQFFGPGTRLTVL.

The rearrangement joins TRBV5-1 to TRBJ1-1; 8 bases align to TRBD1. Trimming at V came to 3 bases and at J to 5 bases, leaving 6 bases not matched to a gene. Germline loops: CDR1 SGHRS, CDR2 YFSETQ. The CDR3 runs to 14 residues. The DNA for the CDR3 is TGCGCCAGCAGCTCAACAGGGGGTTGGACTGAAGCTTTCTTT. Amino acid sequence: CASSSTGGWTEAFF.

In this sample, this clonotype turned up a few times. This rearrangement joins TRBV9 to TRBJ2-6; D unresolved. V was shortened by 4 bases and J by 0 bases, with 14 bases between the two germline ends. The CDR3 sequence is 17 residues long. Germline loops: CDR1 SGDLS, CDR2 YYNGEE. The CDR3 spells CASSRLAISSGANVLTF. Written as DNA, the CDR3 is TGTGCCAGCAGCCGACTCGCTATTTCCTCTGGGGCCAACGTCCTGACTTTC.

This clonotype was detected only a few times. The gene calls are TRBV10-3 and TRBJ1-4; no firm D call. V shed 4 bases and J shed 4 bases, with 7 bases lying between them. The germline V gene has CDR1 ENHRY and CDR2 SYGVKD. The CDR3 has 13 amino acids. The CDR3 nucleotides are TGTGCCATCAGTGGACAATTTAATGAAAAACTGTTTTTT. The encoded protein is CAISGQFNEKLFF.

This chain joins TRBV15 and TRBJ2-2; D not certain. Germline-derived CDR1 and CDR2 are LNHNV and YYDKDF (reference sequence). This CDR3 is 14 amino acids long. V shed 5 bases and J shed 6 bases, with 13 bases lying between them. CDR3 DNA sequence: TGTGCCACCAGCCCAGCTAGAACGCCCGGGGAGCTGTTTTTT. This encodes CATSPARTPGELFF.

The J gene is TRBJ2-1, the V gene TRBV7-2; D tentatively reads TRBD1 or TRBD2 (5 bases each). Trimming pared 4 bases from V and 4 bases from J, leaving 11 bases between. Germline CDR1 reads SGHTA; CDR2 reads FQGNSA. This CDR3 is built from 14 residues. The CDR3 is CASSSRDGYNEQFF. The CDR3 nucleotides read TGTGCCAGCAGCTCACGGGACGGATACAATGAGCAGTTCTTC.

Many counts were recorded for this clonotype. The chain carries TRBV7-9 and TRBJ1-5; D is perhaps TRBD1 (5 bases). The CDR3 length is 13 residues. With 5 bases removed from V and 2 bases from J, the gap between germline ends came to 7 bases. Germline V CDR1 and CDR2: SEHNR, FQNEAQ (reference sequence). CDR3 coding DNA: TGTGCCAGCAGCGGGACGGGCAATCAGCCCCAGCATTTT. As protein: CASSGTGNQPQHF. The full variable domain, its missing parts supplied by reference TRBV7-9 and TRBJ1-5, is DTGVSQNPRHKITKRGQNVTFRCDPISEHNRLYWYRQTLGQGPEFLTYFQNEAQLEKSRLLSDRFSAERPKGSFSTLEIQRTEQGDSAMYLCASSGTGNQPQHFGDGTRLSIL.

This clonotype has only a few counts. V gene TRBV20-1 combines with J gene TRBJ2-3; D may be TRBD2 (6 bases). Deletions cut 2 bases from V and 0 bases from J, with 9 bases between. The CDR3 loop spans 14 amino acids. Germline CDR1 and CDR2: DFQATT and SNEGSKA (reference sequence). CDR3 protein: CSARRAGSTDTQYF. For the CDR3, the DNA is TGCAGTGCTAGAAGGGCGGGGAGCACAGATACGCAGTATTTT.

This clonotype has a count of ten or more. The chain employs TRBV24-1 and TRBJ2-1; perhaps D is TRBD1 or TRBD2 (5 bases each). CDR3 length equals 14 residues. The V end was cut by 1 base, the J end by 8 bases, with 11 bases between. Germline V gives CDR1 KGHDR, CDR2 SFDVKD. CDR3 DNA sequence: TGTGCCACCAGTGATTTAACACGAGGGGATGAGCAGTTCTTC. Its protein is CATSDLTRGDEQFF.

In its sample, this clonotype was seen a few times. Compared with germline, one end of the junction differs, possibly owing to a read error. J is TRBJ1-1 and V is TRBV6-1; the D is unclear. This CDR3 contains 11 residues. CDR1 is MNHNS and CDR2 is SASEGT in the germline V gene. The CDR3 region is CASSENGRHKF. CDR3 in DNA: TGTGCCAGCAGTGAAAACGGACGGCACAAATTT.

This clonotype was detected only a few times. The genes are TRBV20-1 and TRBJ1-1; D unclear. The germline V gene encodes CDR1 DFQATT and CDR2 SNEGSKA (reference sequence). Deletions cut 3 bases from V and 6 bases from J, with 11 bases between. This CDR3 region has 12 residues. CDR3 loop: CSARAEGPEAFF. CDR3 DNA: TGCAGTGCTAGGGCAGAGGGTCCTGAAGCTTTCTTT.